This T cell receptor (beta chain) was found in a study of blood T cell repertoires in COVID-19 (TCRdb year 2020). Some background on the complete study: Samples from collaborators originated in the United States, Italy and Spain and spanned both the acute and convalescent phases of COVID-19. Where available, HLA class I and class II types were taken from metadata supplied by the sample provider and were not determined by assay-based typing. Deeply sampled blood TCRbeta repertoires from subjects exposed to, actively infected with, or recovered from COVID-19 were included in the dataset. The prospective study material was composed of cDNA or gDNA derived from T cells, B-cell-depleted T cells, or PBMCs. The repertoires were made available in a free public database intended to serve as a resource for research on the immune response to SARS-CoV-2. The samples were drawn from the first 160 participants of the ongoing ImmuneRACE study and from 1,254 subjects provided by 6 global collaborators. The sample metadata nearly always contained a de-identified subject ID, COVID-19 status, age in years and sex.

The count of this clone is one. Its antigen remains unidentified. Base qualities are not provided; no much larger clone lies one nucleotide away. The immunoSEQ Assay, a bias-controlled multiplex PCR, was used to amplify TCRbeta CDR3 regions from genomic DNA. From the authors' description of their analysis: The number of nucleated cells in each sample was estimated by amplification of reference gene primers within the assay. To quantify the absolute abundance of each unique TCRbeta CDR3 rearrangement, sequence reads were collapsed and filtered. Productive Simpson clonality was computed per sample as the square root of Simpson's diversity index over productive rearrangements. This immuneACCESS table, as held by TCRdb, lists in-frame sequences with V and J called but not all clones. Of the missing ones, under half trace to an unresolved V gene in checked studies; the others have no known cause. That table is the source of V, J and clone size, and D and trimming were worked out from the DNA. Within this sample are some 290,000 clones, with approximately 91% of them counted one time only. The biggest ten clones account for roughly 2.1% of the sample.

Participants in the prospective study were enrolled through a virtual design, were aged roughly 18 to 90 years, and lived in 24 United States geographic areas. In the prospective study, participants were assigned to cohorts based on the clinical history participants reported in a screening survey and a study questionnaire. Mobile phlebotomists in the prospective study collected whole blood, serum and a nasopharyngeal or oropharyngeal swab from every participant. Additional blood draws and questionnaires over an approximately two-month period could optionally be provided by prospective study participants. Blood samples from the prospective study were shipped frozen or at room temperature prior to DNA extraction. V gives up 0 bases and J gives up 6 bases, and the segment between their germline ends measures 20 bases. CDR1 and CDR2 (MGHRA, YSYEKL) derive from the germline V gene. The CDR3, cysteine through phenylalanine, is 17 amino acids long. The only DNA kept is the CDR3, 51 bases in frame from the first base.

Overall study results and their limits: The amount of clinical and demographic metadata varied by source and participant and was provided uncurated.

This receptor was identified in a woman in her thirties or forties with acute COVID-19. The receptor chain draws on TRBV4-1 and TRBJ1-2; the best D guess is TRBD1, with 6 bases matching. The sequencing input was PBMCs or T cells enriched from blood (not recorded which). At the DNA level, the sequence is TGCGCCAGCAGCCAAGATACCGGAACAGGGAAGAGGAATGGCTACACCTTC. Translated, it reads CASSQDTGTGKRNGYTF.